Presented here are 5 T cell receptor beta chains from one specimen sequenced in a study of post-analysis software for immune sequencing data. Study-wide results and limits: Roughly five TRBV segments were more frequent in patients than controls; TRBV5-6, TRBV5-1 and TRBV20-1 belonged to this group.

The antigens of these receptors remain unknown. Prepared TCR beta cDNA libraries contained unique molecular identifiers. TCRdb called the PCR reads again in MiXCR, with one record for every CDR3 protein. The table has hundreds of thousands of distinct CDR3 sequences, around 27% seen once; the top ten hold more than 0.45%. The specimen sequenced was blood. The receptors stem from a girl aged 10 to 17 with multiple sclerosis.

A single count supports this clonotype. The rearrangement links TRBV20-1 to TRBJ2-5; TRBD1 matches at 9 bases. The tail of the sequence fits TRBJ2-7 better, so the J call may be wrong. The CDR3 covers 14 residues. Germline values: CDR1 DFQATT, CDR2 SNEGSKA (reference sequence). The CDR3: CSATGPGTGSEQYF. CDR3 in DNA: TGCAGTGCTACTGGGCCCGGGACAGGGAGCGAGCAGTACTTC.

This clonotype has just a few counts. The chain has TRBV18 and TRBJ1-2; D ambiguous. Per the germline V gene, CDR1 is KGHSH and CDR2 is LQKENI. V was clipped by 3 bases and J by 1 base, with 9 bases between them. The CDR3 is made up of 14 amino acids. This CDR3 is CASSPAPDNYGYTF. The CDR3 DNA reads TGTGCCAGCTCACCCGCCCCCGATAACTATGGCTACACCTTC.

V usage is TRBV2 and J usage is TRBJ2-1, with a weak D call TRBD2 (7 bases). Germline loops: CDR1 SNHLY, CDR2 FYNNEI. This CDR3 has 16 amino acids. The V end was cut by 2 bases, the J end by 6 bases, with 17 bases between. The CDR3 loop reads CASSEIWRGGLNEQFF. The DNA of the CDR3 is TGTGCCAGCAGTGAAATCTGGAGGGGGGGCCTCAATGAGCAGTTCTTC.

V gene TRBV29-1 combines with J gene TRBJ2-1, with TRBD2 matching 11 bases. This CDR3 has 13 residues. V shed 3 bases and J 7 bases; nucleotides not matched to a gene: 2. Germline assignment: CDR1 SQVTM and CDR2 ANQGSEA. The DNA of the CDR3 is TGCAGCGTTGAGACTAGCGGGGCTAATGAGCAGTTCTTC. Translating it yields CSVETSGANEQFF.

The gene calls are TRBV18 and TRBJ2-3; no reliable D call. The CDR3 extends over 13 amino acids. V was shortened by 8 bases and J by 6 bases, with 15 bases between the two germline ends. Germline V lookup: CDR1 KGHSH, CDR2 LQKENI. This chain's CDR3 is CASPRSPVDTQYF. The CDR3 DNA is TGTGCCAGCCCACGCTCCCCGGTGGATACGCAGTATTTT.